This TCR beta chain was observed in a study of T cell repertoires in cytomegalovirus infection. Study overall: CMV epitopes, recently identified HLA-C-restricted and well-studied HLA-B-restricted, were used. Carrying CMV and the relevant HLA type showed in public TCR beta signatures. Findings and caveats of the study: The study identified carriers of CMV plus the relevant HLA from cumulative public TCR beta family frequency.

TCRdb analysed the reads with MiXCR anew, one entry per CDR3 protein. This sample has about 890,000 distinct CDR3 sequences, with roughly 30% found just once. V was clipped by 2 bases and J by 1 base; unmatched bases: 12. This CDR3 has 18 amino acids. Germline V gives CDR1 SGHVS, CDR2 FNYEAQ. This clonotype has a handful of counts. Its antigen is currently unknown. The material was cultured CD8+ T cells from PBMCs, obtained from culture after CMV antigen stimulation. The chain couples TRBV7-6 to TRBJ2-7; 9 nucleotides agree with TRBD1. The receptor was isolated from a human donor in good health (CMV status not recorded). Some clones in this sample may be carry-over from other donors' samples. CDR3: CASSLTSRDRVTSYEQYF. CDR3 bases: TGTGCCAGCAGCTTAACGTCCCGGGACAGGGTAACGTCCTACGAGCAGTACTTC.